This T cell receptor beta chain is from a study of CD8+CD57+ T cells in acquired aplastic anemia. Study-wide background: Sorted cells (CD4+ and CD8+) yielded DNA amounts that averaged roughly 3 ug.

For CDR3 and TCR beta VDJ profiling, genomic DNA was the template used. TCRdb itself ran the reads through MiXCR, one entry per CDR3 protein. The sample lists 150,000 to 200,000 distinct CDR3 sequences; 64% were seen once. The junction had 6 bases not matched to a gene; V was cut back by 6 bases and J by 6 bases. The CDR3 has 13 residues. Study outcomes and limitations: Patients and controls shared 25 to 35 CD8+ CDR3 sequences, highly expressed in patients. Patients and controls were not found to differ significantly in CD8+ Simpson's diversity.

Note on this clonotype: Antigen: not known.

The receptor was derived from a human donor with severe aplastic anemia or a healthy control (not recorded which). Sequencing input: sorted CD4+, CD8+, or CD8+CD57+ T cells (not recorded which) from PBMCs. This chain links TRBV12-3 or TRBV12-4 with TRBJ2-7; 9 bases agree with TRBD1. The CDR3 nucleotides are TGTGCCAGCAGCCGGGACAGGGCCGTCGAGCAGTACTTC. It translates to CASSRDRAVEQYF.